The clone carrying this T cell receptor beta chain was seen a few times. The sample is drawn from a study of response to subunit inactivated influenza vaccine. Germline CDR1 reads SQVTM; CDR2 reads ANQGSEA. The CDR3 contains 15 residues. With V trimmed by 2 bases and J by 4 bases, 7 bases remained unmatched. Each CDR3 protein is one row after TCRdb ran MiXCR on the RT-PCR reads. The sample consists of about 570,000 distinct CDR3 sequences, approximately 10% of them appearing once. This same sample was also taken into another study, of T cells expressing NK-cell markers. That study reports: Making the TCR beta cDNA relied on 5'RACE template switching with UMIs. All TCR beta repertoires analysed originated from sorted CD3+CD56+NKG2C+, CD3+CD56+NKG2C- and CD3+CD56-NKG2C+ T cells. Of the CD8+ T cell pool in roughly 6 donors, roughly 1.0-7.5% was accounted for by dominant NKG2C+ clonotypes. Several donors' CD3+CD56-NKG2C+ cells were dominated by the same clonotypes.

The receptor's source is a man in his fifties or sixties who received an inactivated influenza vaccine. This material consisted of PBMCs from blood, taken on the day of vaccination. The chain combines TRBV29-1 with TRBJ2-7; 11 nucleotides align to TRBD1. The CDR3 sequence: CSVETPGQGVYEQYF. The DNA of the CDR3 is TGCAGCGTTGAAACACCGGGACAGGGGGTTTACGAGCAGTACTTC.